This T cell receptor beta chain was recovered during a study of blood T cell repertoires in COVID-19. Sequencing was performed with immunoSEQ multiplex PCR; in TCRdb, only in-frame clones are kept and a portion is missing. This sample has 70,000 to 95,000 clones, with approximately 89% found just once. The CDR3 length is 16 residues. The V gene lost 0 bases and the J gene lost 3 bases, with 15 bases spanning the gap. Germline V CDR1 and CDR2: MNHNS, SASEGT. Material: peripheral blood. The chain employs TRBV6-1 and TRBJ2-7; the D gene is possibly TRBD1 (6 bases). The TCR originated in a man in his fifties with active COVID-19. CDR3 DNA sequence: TGTGCCAGCAGTGAAGCCGCGGCAGGGGTCTACTACGAGCAGTACTTC. Protein product: CASSEAAAGVYYEQYF.